This T cell receptor (beta chain) was recorded in a study of cytomegalovirus exposure and HLA in healthy donors. On this clone itself: Its specificity is not known.

General study results and limits: The records held CMV serostatus as the only immune exposure information.

The germline V gene has CDR1 ENHRY and CDR2 SYGVKD. The CDR3 loop spans 16 amino acids. The V gene end was trimmed by 0 bases and the J gene end by 8 bases; junction bases not matched to a gene: 9. PCR amplification relied on 60 Vbeta primers (plus 13 Jbeta primers). The assay was immunoSEQ multiplex PCR, and TCRdb's table has in-frame clones only and misses some. Altogether about 120,000 clones are present, roughly three quarters being singletons, with the ten largest covering approximately 11%. The specimen was PBMCs. The origin of this receptor is a man aged 30 to 45 in good health and CMV-seropositive. The chain has TRBV10-3 and TRBJ2-1; 8 nucleotides line up with TRBD2. The CDR3 DNA is TGTGCCATCAGTGAGTCGGGAGCGGGAGCTGGCTATGAGCAGTTCTTC. It encodes CAISESGAGAGYEQFF.